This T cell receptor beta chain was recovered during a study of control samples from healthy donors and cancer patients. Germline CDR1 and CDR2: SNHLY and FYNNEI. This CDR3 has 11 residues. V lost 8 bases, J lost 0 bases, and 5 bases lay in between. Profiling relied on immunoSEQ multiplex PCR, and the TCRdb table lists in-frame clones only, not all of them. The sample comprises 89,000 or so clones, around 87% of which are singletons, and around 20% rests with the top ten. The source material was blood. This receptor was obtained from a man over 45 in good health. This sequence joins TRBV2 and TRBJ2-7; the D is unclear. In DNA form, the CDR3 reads TGTGCCAGCGCTTACTCCTACGAGCAGTACGTC. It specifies CASAYSYEQYV.